The clone carrying this TCR beta chain appeared a few times. Antigen: not known. This record comes from a study of CD8+ T cells in alopecia areata. Study information: It was oral tofacitinib, at 5 to 10 mg twice daily, that treated patients received.

Sequencing used cDNA as its template, made by extracting RNA and reverse transcribing it. Data came from immunoSEQ multiplex PCR; TCRdb stores just in-frame clones and leaves some out. The sample lists around 200,000 clones, over 60% occurring once. Findings and caveats of the study: For lesional scalp, especially alopecia totalis/universalis, clonality was higher than in normal scalp.

Treatment here: oral pan-JAK inhibitor, 5-10 mg twice daily. Peripheral blood and lesional scalp punch biopsies were taken from alopecia areata patients. Starting from PBMCs, sorting isolated CD4+ and CD8+ T cells. Unmatched junction bases numbered 12, after V lost 10 bases and J lost 6 bases. CDR3 length: 13 residues. From germline, CDR1 is ENHRY and CDR2 SYGVKD. This sequence originates from a human donor with alopecia areata. Source: CD4+ T cells sorted from blood, taken at week 4, from a patient treated with tofacitinib. The chain carries TRBV10-3 and TRBJ2-7, with 7 bases that match TRBD1. This chain's CDR3 is CATEPWTGGEQYF. CDR3 DNA sequence: TGTGCCACCGAACCCTGGACAGGAGGCGAGCAGTACTTC.